The source of this T cell receptor beta chain is a study of beta chain features in type 1 diabetes. Whole-study findings and limits: The study left unresolved whether HLA type influences TCRB rearrangement. Among all four CD4+ subsets, Type 1 diabetes patients had TCRB CDR3s that were moderately but significantly shorter. Amplification by PCR could prefer shorter templates, with the same effect in patients and controls.

TCRB transcripts that were expressed got sequenced, as all of the isolated RNA had been reverse transcribed. The data were produced by immunoSEQ multiplex PCR, yet TCRdb's version contains in-frame clones alone and is incomplete. The sample has around 650,000 clones, around 12% seen once. This CDR3 is 15 amino acids long. J gave up 4 bases and V 9 bases, and 10 bases lay outside the gene matches. Germline loops: CDR1 SGHTA, CDR2 FQGNSA. There are a few counts of this clone. The antigen is unknown. A single heparinised blood sample, averaging about 100 mL, was obtained per donor. Central memory, naive, regulatory and stem cell-like memory CD4+ cells were sorted by CD45RO/CCR7/CD25/CD127/CD95/CD27.

The specimen sequenced was naive CD4+ T cells from blood. The TCR sequence derives from a man aged 25-45 years with type 1 diabetes. The chain links TRBV7-2 to TRBJ2-3; TRBD2 matches at 10 bases. In DNA form, the CDR3 reads TGTGCCAGTCTTATAGCGGGGGGAGGGGCAGATACGCAGTATTTT. Its translation: CASLIAGGGADTQYF. Variable domain in full (rest from reference TRBV7-2 and TRBJ2-3): GAGVSQSPSNKVTEKGKDVELRCDPISGHTALYWYRQSLGQGLEFLIYFQGNSAPDKSGLPSDRFSAERTGGSVSTLTIQRTQQEDSAVYLCASLIAGGGADTQYFGPGTRLTVL.